Following are 10 T cell receptor beta chains from one sample sequenced in a study of blood T cell repertoires in COVID-19. Profiled with immunoSEQ multiplex PCR; TCRdb holds only in-frame clones, not every one. The sample contains about 310,000 clones, about 88% of which appear only once. Sequencing was carried out using peripheral blood. Source of these receptors: a man between 65 and 79 years old with acute or convalescent COVID-19.

The V gene is TRBV21-1, the J gene TRBJ2-7; the table's D call, TRBD2, has no DNA check behind it. TRBV21-1 is tagged as a pseudogene. This CDR3 has 18 residues. The CDR3 spells CASSTPRVWGDRIGEQYF. CDR3 sequence (DNA): TGTGCCAGCAGCACCCCTAGGGTATGGGGGGATCGCATAGGGGAGCAGTACTTC.

The chain couples TRBV2 to TRBJ2-2; the match to TRBD1 covers 7 bases. Germline CDR1 SNHLY, CDR2 FYNNEI. Trimming took 7 bases from V and 6 from J; bases not matched to a gene: 8. The CDR3 is 14 amino acids. CDR3 protein: CASTDRVGAGELFF. For the CDR3, the DNA is TGTGCCAGCACCGACAGGGTGGGCGCCGGGGAGCTGTTTTTT. Combining the CDR3 with reference TRBV2 and TRBJ2-2 gives the whole variable domain EPEVTQTPSHQVTQMGQEVILRCVPISNHLYFYWYRQILGQKVEFLVSFYNNEISEKSEIFDDQFSVERPDGSNFTLKIRSTKLEDSAMYFCASTDRVGAGELFFGEGSRLTVL.

This clone was counted once. The chain uses TRBV4-2 and TRBJ1-2; D is unresolved. This CDR3 is built from 13 residues. Trimming pared 4 bases from V and 5 bases from J, leaving 11 bases between. Germline values: CDR1 LGHNA, CDR2 YNFKEQ. Here the CDR3 DNA reads TGTGCCAGCAGCCTTGACGGACTTTATGGCTACACCTTC. Translation: CASSLDGLYGYTF.

The rearrangement joins TRBV5-6 to TRBJ1-2; TRBD1 agrees at 7 bases. The V gene end was trimmed by 6 bases and the J gene end by 5 bases; junction bases not matched to a gene: 10. Germline-derived CDR1 and CDR2 are SGHDT and YYEEEE. The CDR3 contains 14 residues. The CDR3: CASTDGTGDYGYTF. In DNA, the CDR3 is TGTGCCAGCACCGACGGTACAGGGGATTATGGCTACACCTTC.

The chain carries TRBV21-1 and TRBJ1-2. TRBV21-1 is designated a pseudogene. The CDR3 consists of 12 residues. The CDR3: CASSKDGGGYTF. The CDR3 bases are TGTGCCAGCAGCAAAGACGGAGGTGGCTACACCTTC.

The CDR3 region is CASSPPRGRGATDTQYF. CDR3 nucleotides: TGTGCCAGCAGCCCACCCAGAGGGCGGGGGGCCACAGATACGCAGTATTTT. V is TRBV3-1 (or the pseudogene TRBV3-2) and J is TRBJ2-3, with 8 nucleotides matching TRBD2. The ends lost 4 bases at V and 2 bases at J; junction bases unmatched: 11. Germline-derived CDR1 and CDR2 are LGHDT and YNNKEL (reference sequence). The CDR3 runs to 17 residues.

This clone has only one observation. This sequence joins TRBV2 and TRBJ1-2; D is undetermined. Germline CDR1 and CDR2: SNHLY and FYNNEI. This CDR3 is 11 amino acids long. Trimming shortened V by 6 bases and J by 7 bases, and 9 bases separated the two germline ends. The CDR3: CASRRAGGYTF. The CDR3 DNA reads as TGTGCCAGCAGGAGGGCGGGTGGCTACACCTTC.

The rearrangement joins TRBV28 to TRBJ1-1; 8 bases are a match to TRBD1. The CDR3 loop spans 15 amino acids. J gave up 1 base and V 4 bases, and 5 bases lay outside the gene matches. CDR1 MDHEN and CDR2 SYDVKM come from the germline V gene. CDR3 bases: TGTGCCAGCAGTTCCCAAGGACAGGGGAACACTGAAGCTTTCTTT. Protein sequence: CASSSQGQGNTEAFF.

CDR3 bases: TGTGCCAGCAGCAAAAAAAAAGGGCCTAGGCAGGGGGCGCCTCGGGGAAATGAAAAACTGTTTTTT. Translated, it gives CASSKKKGPRQGAPRGNEKLFF. V usage is TRBV21-1 and J usage is TRBJ1-4; the table's TRBD1 call for D was not verified on the DNA. TRBV21-1 is labeled a pseudogene. This CDR3 has 22 residues.

The chain employs TRBV20-1 and TRBJ2-7; 8 nucleotides agree with TRBD1. This CDR3 has 15 residues. Germline CDR1 and CDR2: DFQATT and SNEGSKA (reference sequence). V dropped 3 bases and J dropped 5; count of bases not matched to a gene: 12. CDR3 DNA sequence: TGCAGTGCTAGTACAGGGGGGAGCGTAACTAACGAGCAGTACTTC. It yields the protein CSASTGGSVTNEQYF.